This entry lists 28 T cell receptor beta chains sequenced from one sample in a study of T cell changes during pregnancy in multiple sclerosis. TCRdb's copy holds only in-frame clones and misses some; the assay was immunoSEQ multiplex PCR. The sample yields 70,000 to 100,000 clones, about 92% seen once. The specimen was peripheral blood, collected in the first trimester of pregnancy. The origin of the receptors is a female donor with multiple sclerosis, enrolled in a pregnancy study.

This sequence joins TRBV9 and TRBJ2-5; tentatively, D is TRBD2 (7 bases). V lost 0 bases to trimming and J lost 5 bases, with 14 bases between them. Germline V gene sequence: CDR1 SGDLS, CDR2 YYNGEE. The CDR3 length is 15 residues. Here the CDR3 DNA reads TGTGCCAGCAGCGTAGCCGGGGGAGGGGGGGAGACCCAGTACTTC. This sequence encodes CASSVAGGGGETQYF. The entire variable domain, with the rest obtained from reference TRBV9 and TRBJ2-5, is as follows: DSGVTQTPKHLITATGQRVTLRCSPRSGDLSVYWYQQSLDQGLQFLIQYYNGEERAKGNILERFSAQQFPDLHSELNLSSLELGDSALYFCASSVAGGGGETQYFGPGTRLLVL.

The chain carries TRBV7-9 and TRBJ2-1; D remains ambiguous. The V end lost 6 bases, the J end lost 5 bases, and 11 bases lay between the germline ends. Germline V lookup: CDR1 SEHNR, CDR2 FQNEAQ (reference sequence). The CDR3 has 13 residues. The CDR3 DNA follows: TGTGCCAGCAGACCCAGACTTGACAATGAGCAGTTCTTC. This sequence encodes CASRPRLDNEQFF.

The chain recombines TRBV5-5 with TRBJ2-7; TRBD2 agrees at 9 bases. This CDR3 comprises 15 residues. Per the germline V gene, CDR1 is SGHKS and CDR2 is YYEKEE (reference sequence). V gave up 0 bases and J gave up 2 bases; unmatched junction bases: 3. The CDR3 DNA reads as TGTGCCAGCAGCTTGGGTCTAGCGGGAACCTACGAGCAGTACTTC. It encodes CASSLGLAGTYEQYF.

This clone turned up a few times. This chain links TRBV30 with TRBJ1-1, with D possibly being TRBD1 (5 bases). Per germline, CDR1 GTSNPN and CDR2 SVGIG (reference sequence). The CDR3 covers 13 residues. The CDR3 loop reads CAQLPTGPTEAFF. The CDR3 nucleotides are TGTGCTCAACTCCCAACAGGTCCCACTGAAGCTTTCTTT.

The gene calls are TRBV19 and TRBJ1-1; D gene unclear. There are 14 residues in the CDR3. CDR1 LNHDA and CDR2 SQIVND come from the germline V gene (reference sequence). Trimming stripped 2 bases from V and 0 bases from J, with 7 bases between. The CDR3 protein is CASSISRLNTEAFF. The CDR3 DNA is TGTGCCAGTAGTATATCCCGGTTGAACACTGAAGCTTTCTTT.

This rearrangement joins TRBV19 to TRBJ2-2; 15 bases agree with TRBD2. CDR3 length equals 19 residues. Germline V lookup: CDR1 LNHDA, CDR2 SQIVND (reference sequence). Trimming cost V 6 bases and J 0 bases; bases outside gene matches: 8. CDR3 DNA: TGTGCCAGTAGAATGGCGGGACTAGCGGGAGGTCCGAACACCGGGGAGCTGTTTTTT. As protein: CASRMAGLAGGPNTGELFF.

This clone came up once. The chain combines TRBV7-9 with TRBJ1-4; D gene unclear. From germline, CDR1 is SEHNR and CDR2 FQNEAQ (reference sequence). The CDR3 covers 13 residues. Trimming removed 5 bases at V and 13 bases at J, with 17 bases between. CDR3 sequence reads: CASSKRPPAGLFF. The CDR3 region has the DNA TGTGCCAGCAGCAAACGGCCCCCCGCGGGACTGTTTTTT.

The rearrangement joins TRBV19 to TRBJ1-4, with D possibly matching TRBD1 (5 bases). V was pared by 3 bases and J by 8 bases, with 7 bases between. Germline lookup yields CDR1 LNHDA and CDR2 SQIVND (reference sequence). The CDR3 is 12 amino acids. The CDR3 is CASSIGGEKLFF. For the CDR3, the DNA is TGTGCCAGTAGTATCGGGGGGGAAAAACTGTTTTTT.

The chain uses TRBV11-2 and TRBJ1-1, with a weak D call TRBD1 (5 bases). V was cut by 1 base and J by 3 bases, with 9 bases left in between. There are 14 residues in the CDR3. CDR1 and CDR2 (germline): SGHAT, FQNNGV. DNA of the CDR3: TGTGCCAGCAGCTTAGGGACACCATACACTGAAGCTTTCTTT. This codes for CASSLGTPYTEAFF.

The V gene is TRBV9, the J gene TRBJ1-4; D is possibly TRBD1 (6 bases). Trimming shortened V by 0 bases and J by 3 bases, and 9 bases separated the two germline ends. This CDR3 comprises 15 residues. Per germline, CDR1 SGDLS and CDR2 YYNGEE. The CDR3 bases are TGTGCCAGCAGCGTAGAGGACAGACCTAATGAAAAACTGTTTTTT. It is translated as CASSVEDRPNEKLFF.

The V call is TRBV11-2, the J call TRBJ2-7, with TRBD1 matching over 9 bases. Trimming cost V 0 bases and J 4 bases; bases outside gene matches: 13. This CDR3 comprises 18 residues. Germline V gene data show CDR1 as SGHAT and CDR2 as FQNNGV. The CDR3 here is CASSLEAGGVGQGYEQYF. DNA for the CDR3: TGTGCCAGCAGCTTAGAGGCCGGAGGGGTGGGACAGGGTTACGAGCAGTACTTC.

The rearrangement uses TRBV28 and TRBJ2-7, with 9 nucleotides matching TRBD1. Germline CDR1 reads MDHEN; CDR2 reads SYDVKM. The CDR3 runs 15 residues. With 6 bases clipped from V and 6 bases from J, the junction kept 12 bases outside the gene matches. The CDR3 loop is CASSTSGQGLSEQYF. For the CDR3, the DNA is TGTGCCAGCAGCACATCGGGACAGGGTCTCTCCGAGCAGTACTTC.

The V call is TRBV5-6, the J call TRBJ2-1; 9 bases align to TRBD1. The CDR3 totals 14 residues. V was pared by 1 base and J by 6 bases, with 2 bases of the junction left unmatched. The germline V gene has CDR1 SGHDT and CDR2 YYEEEE. The CDR3 region has the DNA TGTGCCAGCAGCTTGACGGGACAGGGCAATGAGCAGTTCTTC. Encoded protein: CASSLTGQGNEQFF.

The rearrangement links TRBV30 to TRBJ2-2; 7 bases agree with TRBD1. Germline V CDR1 and CDR2: GTSNPN, SVGIG (reference sequence). The CDR3 loop spans 15 amino acids. V shed 3 bases, J shed 4 bases, and the junction held 8 bases outside the gene matches. In DNA, the CDR3 is TGTGCCTGGAGAAGGGGGCCCCGGGGCACCGGGGAGCTGTTTTTT. Translating gives CAWRRGPRGTGELFF. The whole variable domain, filled in from reference TRBV30 and TRBJ2-2, reads SQTIHQWPATLVQPVGSPLSLECTVEGTSNPNLYWYRQAAGRGLQLLFYSVGIGQISSEVPQNLSASRPQDRQFILSSKKLLLSDSGFYLCAWRRGPRGTGELFFGEGSRLTVL.

The V and J genes are TRBV27 and TRBJ2-3; D may be TRBD1 (6 bases). The V gene lost 3 bases and the J gene lost 6 bases, with 13 bases spanning the gap. Germline assignment: CDR1 MNHEY and CDR2 SMNVEV (reference sequence). This CDR3 comprises 14 residues. As DNA, the CDR3 is TGTGCCAGCAGTTTCAGCAGGGGATCCGATACGCAGTATTTT. Its translation: CASSFSRGSDTQYF.

The chain couples TRBV21-1 to TRBJ2-6; TRBD1 is taken as the D call from the table, unchecked against the DNA. TRBV21-1 is an annotated pseudogene. The CDR3 is made up of 15 amino acids. The DNA for the CDR3 is TGTGCCAGCGGGCCAAGTTCGGATGGGGCCAACGTCCTGACTTTC. As protein: CASGPSSDGANVLTF.

V gene TRBV2 combines with J gene TRBJ1-3; D unresolved. The V gene lost 5 bases and the J gene lost 3 bases, with 14 bases spanning the gap. The CDR3 contains 15 residues. CDR1 and CDR2 from the germline V gene are SNHLY and FYNNEI. The CDR3 protein is CASSPTGWGGNTIYF. The CDR3 DNA follows: TGTGCCAGCAGTCCGACGGGGTGGGGTGGAAACACCATATATTTT.

This chain connects TRBV5-1 to TRBJ2-7, with D uncertain. Trimming pared 2 bases from V and 3 bases from J, leaving 9 bases between. The germline V gene encodes CDR1 SGHRS and CDR2 YFSETQ. The CDR3 totals 13 residues. In DNA, the CDR3 is TGCGCCAGCAGCTTCGCTTGGAGCTACGAGCAGTACTTC. It is translated as CASSFAWSYEQYF.

The J gene is TRBJ1-2, the V gene TRBV4-3; unclear D gene. V was clipped by 1 base and J by 2 bases, with 11 bases between them. CDR1 is LGHNA, CDR2 YSLEER, per germline. The CDR3 extends over 15 amino acids. CDR3 sequence: CASSQVLGENYGYTF. In DNA, the CDR3 is TGCGCCAGCAGCCAAGTCCTTGGAGAAAACTATGGCTACACCTTC.

The gene calls are TRBV6-5 and TRBJ2-7; D is possibly TRBD1 (5 bases). The CDR3 has 13 amino acids. Germline assignment: CDR1 MNHEY and CDR2 SVGAGI. The V end lost 0 bases, the J end lost 6 bases, and 9 bases lay between the germline ends. DNA for the CDR3: TGTGCCAGCAGTTACTCAAGACAGTCCGAGCAGTACTTC. It translates to CASSYSRQSEQYF.

J is TRBJ1-3 and V is TRBV30; tentatively, D is TRBD1 (5 bases). The ends were cut back, 3 bases at V and 0 bases at J, with 12 bases in the middle. The CDR3 totals 15 residues. Germline CDR1 GTSNPN, CDR2 SVGIG (reference sequence). The CDR3 here is CAWSRTGDSGNTIYF. Here the CDR3 DNA reads TGTGCCTGGAGCCGAACAGGAGACTCTGGAAACACCATATATTTT.

The V and J genes are TRBV27 and TRBJ2-3; D remains ambiguous. Germline CDR1 MNHEY, CDR2 SMNVEV (reference sequence). The CDR3 runs to 13 residues. Trimming took off 3 bases at V and 5 bases at J, with 9 bases between the two ends. The chain's CDR3 is CASSFSGLDTQYF. The CDR3 DNA follows: TGTGCCAGCAGTTTCTCTGGCTTAGATACGCAGTATTTT.

The gene calls are TRBV27 and TRBJ2-3, with TRBD1 identical over 7 bases. Germline V gene sequence: CDR1 MNHEY, CDR2 SMNVEV (reference sequence). The CDR3 sequence is 14 residues long. The V segment lost 6 bases and the J segment 1 base; nucleotides outside the gene matches: 4. As DNA, the CDR3 is TGTGCCAGCAGCTATCAGGGGGGCACAGATACGCAGTATTTT. Amino acid sequence: CASSYQGGTDTQYF.

The rearrangement links TRBV7-3 to TRBJ2-2; D is possibly TRBD2 (6 bases). V lost 1 base and J lost 7, with 7 bases in between. The germline V gene has CDR1 SGHTA and CDR2 FQGTGA. This CDR3 has 13 residues. CDR3 region: CASSLRGGGELFF. The CDR3 nucleotides read TGTGCCAGCAGCTTAAGGGGAGGCGGGGAGCTGTTTTTT.

Of note for this clone: Compared with germline, one end of the junction differs, possibly owing to a read error. The chain carries TRBV5-1 and TRBJ2-1, with TRBD2 matching over 9 bases. CDR3 size: 11 residues. Looked up from germline, CDR1 is SGHRS and CDR2 is YFSETQ. The CDR3 loop is CASSLTSGWVF. The CDR3 nucleotides read TGCGCCAGCAGCCTTACTAGCGGGTGGGTCTTC.

This clone was counted a single time. The chain employs TRBV7-2 and TRBJ2-5, with 11 positions matching TRBD2. Germline CDR1 SGHTA, CDR2 FQGNSA. The CDR3 consists of 18 residues. Losses at the gene ends were 5 bases for V and 5 bases for J; bases not matched to a gene: 16. DNA of the CDR3: TGTGCCAGCAGCCTGCCGACTAGCGGGGTGGTAGGGGGGGAGACCCAGTACTTC. Protein: CASSLPTSGVVGGETQYF.

The rearrangement links TRBV5-1 to TRBJ1-1, with TRBD1 identical over 8 bases. The germline CDR1 and CDR2 sequences are SGHRS and YFSETQ. With V trimmed by 4 bases and J by 5 bases, 1 base remained unmatched. The CDR3 loop spans 12 amino acids. CDR3 bases: TGCGCCAGCAGCCGGACAGGGACTGAAGCTTTCTTT. This codes for CASSRTGTEAFF.

The chain recombines TRBV15 with TRBJ2-7; D gene ambiguous. The CDR3 consists of 13 residues. Germline V CDR1 and CDR2: LNHNV, YYDKDF (reference sequence). The V end lost 4 bases, the J end lost 1 base, and 8 bases lay between the germline ends. The CDR3, as DNA: TGTGCCACCAGCACAACACAGTCCTACGAGCAGTACTTC. Amino acid sequence: CATSTTQSYEQYF.